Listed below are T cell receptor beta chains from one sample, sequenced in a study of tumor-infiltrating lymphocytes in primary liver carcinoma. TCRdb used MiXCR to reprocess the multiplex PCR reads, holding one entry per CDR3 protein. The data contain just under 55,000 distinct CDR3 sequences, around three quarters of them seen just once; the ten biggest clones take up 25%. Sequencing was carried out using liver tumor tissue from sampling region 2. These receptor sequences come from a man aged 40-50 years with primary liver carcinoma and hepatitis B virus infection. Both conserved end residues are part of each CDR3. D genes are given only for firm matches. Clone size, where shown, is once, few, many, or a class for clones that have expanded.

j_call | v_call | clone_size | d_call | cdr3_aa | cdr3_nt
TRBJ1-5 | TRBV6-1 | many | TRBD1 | CASSDGTGGYQPQHF | TGTGCCAGCAGTGACGGGACAGGGGGGTATCAGCCCCAGCATTTT
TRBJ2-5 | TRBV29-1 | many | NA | CSVVGAGEKTQYF | TGCAGCGTTGTAGGGGCAGGGGAAAAGACCCAGTACTTC
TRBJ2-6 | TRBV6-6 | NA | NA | CASSPTGSGANVQAF | TGTGCCAGCAGTCCTACAGGGTCCGGAGCCAACGTCCAGGCTTTC
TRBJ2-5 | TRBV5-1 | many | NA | CATSGVRGETQYF | TGCGCCACCTCGGGAGTCCGGGGAGAGACCCAGTACTTC
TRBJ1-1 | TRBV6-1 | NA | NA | CVSSEQNAEAFF | TGTGTCAGCAGTGAACAGAACGCTGAAGCTTTCTTT
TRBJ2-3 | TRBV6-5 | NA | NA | CANMGEGTDTQYF | TGTGCCAACATGGGAGAGGGTACAGATACGCAGTATTTT
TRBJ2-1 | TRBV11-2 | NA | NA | CASVPGDLRGHEQIF | TGTGCCAGCGTACCAGGGGATCTCCGGGGACATGAGCAGATCTTC
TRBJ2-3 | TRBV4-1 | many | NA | CASSQSGQGTDTQYF | TGCGCCAGCAGCCAAAGCGGCCAAGGGACAGATACGCAGTATTTT
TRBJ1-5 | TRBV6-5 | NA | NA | CASSTQAPDTQHF | TGTGCCAGCAGTACCCAGGCTCCGGATACGCAGCATTTT
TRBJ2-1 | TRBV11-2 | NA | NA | CASSIGVPYNERFF | TGTGCCAGCAGCATAGGAGTTCCCTATAATGAGCGGTTCTTC
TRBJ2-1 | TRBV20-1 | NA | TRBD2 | CSAMSTSGSIEQFF | TGCAGTGCTATGAGTACTAGCGGGAGTATTGAGCAGTTCTTC
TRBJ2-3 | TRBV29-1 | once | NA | CSVPLTPSSTDTQYF | TGCAGCGTTCCCTTGACTCCTTCTAGCACAGATACGCAGTATTTT
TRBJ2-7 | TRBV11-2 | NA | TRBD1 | CVNSLGRGLTYEQYF | TGTGTCAACAGCTTAGGCAGGGGGCTTACCTACGAGCAATACTTC
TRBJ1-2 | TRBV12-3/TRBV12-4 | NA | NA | CARSPEGYGYTF | TGTGCCAGGAGCCCCGAGGGCTATGGCTACACCTTT
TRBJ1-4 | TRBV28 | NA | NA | CACSQAQGNPKGKLFF | TGTGCCTGCAGTCAAGCCCAGGGGAACCCGAAAGGAAAACTGTTTTTT
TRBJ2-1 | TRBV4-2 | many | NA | CASSQLEGAGNEQFF | TGTGCCAGCAGCCAATTGGAAGGGGCAGGCAATGAGCAGTTCTTC
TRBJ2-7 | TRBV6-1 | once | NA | CASSYYTCEQYF | TGTGCCAGCAGCTACTACACCTGCGAGCAGTACTTC
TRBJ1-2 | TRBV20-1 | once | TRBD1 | CSATSGGRRSYTF | TGCAGTGCTACCTCAGGGGGCCGGCGGAGCTACACCTTC
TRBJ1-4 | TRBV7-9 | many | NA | CASSGTTGLNEKLFF | TGTGCCAGCAGCGGAACGACAGGCCTAAATGAAAAACTGTTTTTT
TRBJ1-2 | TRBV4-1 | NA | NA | CANRQVTNYGYTF | TGCGCCAACAGACAAGTAACTAACTATGGCTACACCTTC
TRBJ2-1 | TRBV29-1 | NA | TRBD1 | CSRLPGQGVDGQFF | TGCAGCAGATTGCCGGGACAGGGTGTGGATGGGCAGTTCTTC
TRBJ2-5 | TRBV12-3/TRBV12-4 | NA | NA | CASTGSVAAPKETQYF | TGTGCCAGCACGGGATCGGTAGCGGCCCCTAAAGAGACCCAGTACTTC
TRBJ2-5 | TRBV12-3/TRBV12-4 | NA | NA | CANSVPGTSRETQYF | TGTGCCAACAGCGTACCGGGAACTAGCCGTGAGACCCAGTACTTC
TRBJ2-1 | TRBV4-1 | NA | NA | CASGHPGLAGSYNEQFF | TGCGCCAGCGGCCACCCCGGACTGGCGGGATCCTACAATGAGCAGTTCTTC
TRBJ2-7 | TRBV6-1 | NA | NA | CASSDLGGGDEQYF | TGTGCCAGCAGTGATTTAGGAGGCGGCGATGAGCAGTACTTC
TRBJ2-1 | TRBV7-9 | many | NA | CASSLANRATEQFF | TGTGCCAGCAGCTTAGCTAACAGGGCTACTGAGCAGTTCTTC
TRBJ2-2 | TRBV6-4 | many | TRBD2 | CASSEREAPPGELFF | TGTGCCAGCAGTGAACGGGAGGCCCCCCCCGGGGAGCTGTTTTTT
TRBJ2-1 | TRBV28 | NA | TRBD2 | CASSFHTGTSGTNEQFF | TGTGCCAGCAGTTTTCATACCGGGACTAGCGGGACCAATGAGCAGTTCTTC